A single sample gave rise to the 14 T cell receptor beta chains below, sequenced in a study of radiotherapy plus CTLA-4 blockade in lung cancer. Using immunoSEQ multiplex PCR, the repertoire was profiled, and TCRdb retains in-frame clones only, with some absent. This repertoire shows roughly 90,000 clones, around 83% found once; its top ten account for about a quarter. The sequencing here drew on peripheral blood, taken from a patient treated with radiotherapy plus ipilimumab. The receptors were gathered from a human donor with non-small cell lung cancer that progressed on radiotherapy plus ipilimumab.

This rearrangement joins TRBV27 to TRBJ2-3; D possibly uses TRBD1 or TRBD2 (5 bases each). Trimming pared 9 bases from V and 2 bases from J, leaving 15 bases between. Germline lookup yields CDR1 MNHEY and CDR2 SMNVEV (reference sequence). This CDR3 is built from 14 residues. The CDR3 sequence: CASSSGTFTDTQYF. Here the CDR3 DNA reads TGTGCCAGTTCCTCGGGGACCTTCACAGATACGCAGTATTTT.

The chain recombines TRBV10-3 with TRBJ2-7, with TRBD1 matching over 9 bases. CDR1 ENHRY and CDR2 SYGVKD come from the germline V gene. This CDR3 comprises 13 residues. Unmatched junction bases numbered 5, after V lost 8 bases and J lost 3 bases. The CDR3 nucleotides read TGTGCCATCTCGGGACAGGGCGGCTACGAGCAGTACGTC. This codes for CAISGQGGYEQYV.

The chain carries TRBV10-2 and TRBJ1-1, with 10 bases matching TRBD1. The CDR3 sequence is 16 residues long. Per the germline V gene, CDR1 is WSHSY and CDR2 is SAAADI. V trimming: 6 bases; J trimming: 0 bases; junction bases outside the gene matches: 7. The CDR3 loop reads CASRVGTGAMNTEAFF. CDR3 nucleotide sequence: TGCGCCAGCAGGGTCGGGACAGGGGCGATGAACACTGAAGCTTTCTTT.

This clone was counted a few times. The chain combines TRBV2 with TRBJ2-7; 7 nucleotides align to TRBD2. The CDR3 has 12 amino acids. Germline V lookup: CDR1 SNHLY, CDR2 FYNNEI. The V segment lost 8 bases and the J segment 0 bases; nucleotides outside the gene matches: 1. The CDR3 DNA is TGTGCCAGCCGGGACTACTCCTACGAGCAGTACGTC. Its translation: CASRDYSYEQYV.

This rearrangement joins TRBV2 to TRBJ1-2, with D uncertain. This CDR3 contains 15 residues. Trimming left V 7 bases short and J 4 bases short, with 19 bases between. Germline V gives CDR1 SNHLY, CDR2 FYNNEI. CDR3 coding DNA: TGTGCCAGCAATCCCAAGGAGGGCAAGACCTATGGCTACACCTTC. It encodes CASNPKEGKTYGYTF.

The V call is TRBV4-1, the J call TRBJ2-5; the D gene is possibly TRBD2 (5 bases). The CDR3 spans 14 residues. V was shortened by 4 bases and J by 5 bases, with 14 bases between the two germline ends. Germline assignment: CDR1 MGHRA and CDR2 YSYEKL. CDR3 residues: CASSPDYVRETQYF. DNA for the CDR3: TGCGCCAGCAGCCCTGACTATGTCAGGGAGACCCAGTACTTC.

In its sample, this clone was seen a few times. This chain's CDR3 is CAISEDVQPQHF. For the CDR3, the DNA is TGTGCCATCAGTGAGGACGTTCAGCCCCAGCATTTT. The chain employs TRBV10-3 and TRBJ1-5, with D unclear. V was cut by 2 bases and J by 6 bases, with 5 bases left in between. Per the germline V gene, CDR1 is ENHRY and CDR2 is SYGVKD. This CDR3 comprises 12 residues.

The CDR3 DNA sequence: TGTGCCAGCAGCTTTGGTTGGACAGGGAGAGAAGAGACCCAGTACTTC. It translates to CASSFGWTGREETQYF. The chain combines TRBV5-4 with TRBJ2-5, with TRBD1 matching over 8 bases. Germline CDR1 reads SGHNT; CDR2 reads YYREEE (reference sequence). The length of the CDR3 is 16 residues. The J segment lost 3 bases and the V segment lost 2 bases, leaving 9 bases of the junction unmatched.

This clone was observed a handful of times. The chain joins TRBV12-5 to TRBJ1-2; D unclear. The CDR3 covers 15 residues. With 0 bases removed from V and 2 bases from J, the gap between germline ends came to 10 bases. Germline CDR1 and CDR2: LGHNT and FRNRAP. The CDR3 region is CASGLVVSSNYGYTF. DNA of the CDR3: TGTGCTAGTGGTTTGGTAGTAAGCAGCAACTATGGCTACACCTTC.

The V gene is TRBV27, the J gene TRBJ1-1; 10 bases fit TRBD1. This CDR3 is built from 13 residues. Germline CDR1 reads MNHEY; CDR2 reads SMNVEV (reference sequence). V lost 5 bases, J lost 5 bases, and 2 bases stayed unmatched. In DNA form, the CDR3 reads TGTGCCAGCAGTCCGGACAGGGGGACTGAAGCTTTCTTT. Protein sequence: CASSPDRGTEAFF.

The chain combines TRBV7-3 with TRBJ2-3, with D possibly being TRBD1 (6 bases). Germline CDR1 is SGHTA and CDR2 is FQGTGA. The CDR3 runs 14 residues. Trimming cost V 5 bases and J 2 bases, with 11 bases left between them. The CDR3, as DNA: TGTGCCAGCAGCCGTGACAGGTTCACAGATACGCAGTATTTT. As protein: CASSRDRFTDTQYF.

This sequence joins TRBV29-1 and TRBJ2-3; D may be TRBD1 (6 bases). There are 13 residues in the CDR3. Trimming shortened V by 4 bases and J by 1 base, and 9 bases separated the two germline ends. The germline gives CDR1 SQVTM, CDR2 ANQGSEA. CDR3 DNA sequence: TGCAGCGTTGCAGGGGCCGGCACAGATACGCAGTATTTT. Its protein product is CSVAGAGTDTQYF.

This clone was seen more than once but under ten times. The rearrangement links TRBV11-2 to TRBJ2-5, with D perhaps TRBD2 (6 bases). With 6 bases removed from V and 5 bases from J, the gap between germline ends came to 16 bases. The CDR3 sequence is 14 residues long. CDR1 and CDR2 from the germline V gene are SGHAT and FQNNGV. The CDR3 DNA follows: TGTGCCAGCAGTCCCCGGGGGACCCAGGAGACCCAGTACTTC. This sequence encodes CASSPRGTQETQYF.

This sequence joins TRBV30 and TRBJ2-5, with TRBD1 matching 8 bases. The CDR3 runs 13 residues. Germline lookup yields CDR1 GTSNPN and CDR2 SVGIG (reference sequence). Trimming removed 0 bases from V and 6 bases from J; junction bases left unmatched: 3. The CDR3 nucleotides read TGTGCCTGGAGTGTTCAGGGGGCGAAGACCCAGTACTTC. Encoded protein: CAWSVQGAKTQYF.